The rows below give T cell receptor beta chains drawn from one sample of a study of human T cells and chemical hapten exposure. TCRdb processed the RACE reads anew with MiXCR; each CDR3 protein has one entry. The top ten hold around 14% of the sample, which has 35,000 to 50,000 distinct CDR3 sequences, roughly 9% seen once. The sample here was whole blood, taken in connection with sensitization to the hapten diphenylcyclopropenone (DPC). These receptors were taken from a woman in her thirties with alopecia areata. Some clones in this sample may be carry-over from other donors' samples. Both conserved end residues are part of each CDR3. The D gene is left open where the match is weak. The size field is filled for only some rows; it gives once, few, many or a size class.

v_call	j_call	clone_size	d_call	cdr3_aa	cdr3_nt
TRBV7-6	TRBJ2-1	few	TRBD2	CASNAGGSYNEQFF	TGTGCCAGCAACGCGGGGGGATCCTACAATGAGCAGTTCTTC
TRBV3-1	TRBJ2-7	few	.	CASSQDIRYEQYF	TGTGCCAGCAGCCAAGACATCCGCTACGAGCAGTACTTC
TRBV5-4	TRBJ2-1	few	TRBD2	CASSPVRGGDYNEQFF	TGTGCCAGCAGCCCCGTTCGGGGGGGGGATTACAATGAGCAGTTCTTC
TRBV9	TRBJ2-1	many	TRBD2	CASSVPRSSGVYNEQFF	TGTGCCAGCAGCGTACCCCGGTCTAGCGGGGTTTACAATGAGCAGTTCTTC
TRBV11-2	TRBJ2-5	many	TRBD2	CASSPGTSGAQETQYF	TGTGCCAGCAGCCCAGGGACTAGCGGGGCGCAAGAGACCCAGTACTTC
TRBV6-6	TRBJ2-7	many	.	CASSHGLYEQYF	TGTGCCAGCAGTCACGGACTCTACGAGCAGTACTTC
TRBV7-6	TRBJ2-3	.	TRBD2	CASSQGTSGGARADTQYF	TGTGCCAGCAGCCAGGGGACTAGCGGGGGGGCCCGGGCAGATACGCAGTATTTT
TRBV4-1	TRBJ1-6	.	TRBD1	CASSQPGTGRNSPLHF	TGCGCCAGCAGCCAACCCGGGACAGGGCGAAATTCACCCCTCCACTTT
TRBV20-1	TRBJ1-1	many	.	CSARLSNTEAFF	TGCAGTGCCCGATTGAGTAACACTGAAGCTTTCTTT
TRBV19	TRBJ2-1	few	TRBD2	CASGRVYNEQFF	TGTGCCAGTGGGAGGGTCTACAATGAGCAGTTCTTC
TRBV18	TRBJ1-1	many	.	CASSPDTEAFF	TGTGCCAGCTCACCGGACACTGAAGCTTTCTTT
TRBV28	TRBJ2-1	medium-sized	.	CASRPPNSYNEQFF	TGTGCCAGCCGACCCCCTAACTCCTACAATGAGCAGTTCTTC
TRBV7-6	TRBJ2-1	many	.	CASSLVGYEQFF	TGTGCCAGCAGCTTAGTTGGGTATGAGCAGTTCTTC